Presented here are 16 T cell receptor beta chains from one specimen sequenced in a study of response to subunit inactivated influenza vaccine. TCRdb ran MiXCR on the RT-PCR reads and lists one entry per CDR3 protein. The table includes around 500,000 distinct CDR3 sequences, approximately 11% detected once. The sequencing here drew on PBMCs from blood, taken roughly 46 days after vaccination. These TCRs come from a man aged 45-65 years who received an inactivated influenza vaccine.

This clonotype was seen at least ten times. The chain is built from TRBV28 and TRBJ2-7; 12 bases fit TRBD1. V gave up 4 bases and J gave up 6 bases; unmatched junction bases: 7. Germline V gene lookup returns CDR1 MDHEN and CDR2 SYDVKM. The CDR3 length is 15 residues. CDR3 protein: CASSSTGTGGREQYF. The CDR3 DNA reads as TGTGCCAGCAGTTCGACCGGGACAGGGGGCCGCGAGCAGTACTTC.

This rearrangement joins TRBV5-5 to TRBJ2-2, with D possibly matching TRBD1 (6 bases). CDR3 length equals 14 residues. Germline V gene lookup returns CDR1 SGHKS and CDR2 YYEKEE (reference sequence). Trimming took off 0 bases at V and 8 bases at J, with 11 bases between the two ends. The CDR3 protein is CASSLAGVMGELFF. The CDR3 nucleotides read TGTGCCAGCAGCTTGGCAGGGGTAATGGGGGAGCTGTTTTTT.

There are many counts of this clonotype. The rearrangement links TRBV11-2 to TRBJ2-2; tentative D call: TRBD1 (5 bases). Trimming shortened V by 2 bases and J by 3 bases, and 7 bases separated the two germline ends. The CDR3 has 14 amino acids. The germline CDR1 and CDR2 sequences are SGHAT and FQNNGV. The CDR3 spells CASSLTGHTGELFF. CDR3 DNA: TGTGCCAGCAGCTTAACAGGACACACCGGGGAGCTGTTTTTT.

This clonotype was observed many times. The chain recombines TRBV20-1 with TRBJ2-7; 7 bases align to TRBD1. After removal of 0 bases from V and 0 bases from J, the junction contained 8 bases not matched to a gene. The CDR3 has 16 residues. Germline CDR1 reads DFQATT; CDR2 reads SNEGSKA (reference sequence). The CDR3 coding sequence is TGCAGTGCTAGAGATATCACTGGGACAGCCTCCTACGAGCAGTACTTC. Translating gives CSARDITGTASYEQYF.

The chain has TRBV11-2 and TRBJ2-1; 11 bases match TRBD2. The CDR3 has 17 amino acids. The V gene's germline CDR1 is SGHAT and CDR2 FQNNGV. Trimming removed 1 base from V and 6 bases from J; junction bases left unmatched: 8. This CDR3 reads CASSLVGGTSGVNEQFF. In DNA, the CDR3 is TGTGCCAGCAGCTTAGTAGGCGGGACTAGCGGAGTCAATGAGCAGTTCTTC.

This clonotype turned up a few times. This chain joins TRBV24-1 and TRBJ2-5; possible D gene TRBD2, 6 bases. This CDR3 spans 16 amino acids. V dropped 1 base and J dropped 2 bases, with 13 bases sitting between them. Per the germline V gene, CDR1 is KGHDR and CDR2 is SFDVKD. CDR3 in DNA: TGTGCCACCAGTGATTTATTGTTCGGGGGACAAGAGACCCAGTACTTC. Translating gives CATSDLLFGGQETQYF.

The chain has TRBV12-3 or TRBV12-4 and TRBJ2-7; weak D call: TRBD2 (5 bases). The CDR3 extends over 15 amino acids. V lost 2 bases and J lost 9, with 20 bases in between. In DNA, the CDR3 is TGTGCCAGCAGTTTAAACGGACTCCGGGCAGATGGGCAGTACTTC. Protein product: CASSLNGLRADGQYF.

The chain links TRBV7-9 to TRBJ2-1; TRBD2 aligns across 7 bases. V lost 4 bases, J lost 3 bases, and 9 bases stayed unmatched. The germline V gene encodes CDR1 SEHNR and CDR2 FQNEAQ (reference sequence). This CDR3 has 16 residues. DNA for the CDR3: TGTGCCAGCAGCTCCCGATGGCGGGAGCACTACAATGAGCAGTTCTTC. Protein sequence: CASSSRWREHYNEQFF.

This clonotype was counted only a few times. The chain employs TRBV5-1 and TRBJ2-1; TRBD2 matches at 8 bases. Germline CDR1 SGHRS, CDR2 YFSETQ. Trimming removed 6 bases from V and 4 bases from J; junction bases left unmatched: 15. This CDR3 is built from 17 residues. CDR3 sequence reads: CASTPRGTRRFYNEQFF. In DNA form, the CDR3 reads TGCGCCAGCACCCCCCGCGGGACTAGGAGGTTTTACAATGAGCAGTTCTTC.

This chain links TRBV4-1 with TRBJ2-7; tentatively, D is TRBD2 (6 bases). Germline CDR1 and CDR2: MGHRA and YSYEKL. Trimming stripped 5 bases from V and 2 bases from J, with 13 bases between. This CDR3 has 14 amino acids. This CDR3 is CASSAPGGTYEQYF. The CDR3 DNA sequence: TGCGCCAGCAGCGCCCCCGGGGGAACCTACGAGCAGTACTTC.

The chain combines TRBV11-2 with TRBJ1-1; TRBD1 matches at 9 bases. Germline loops: CDR1 SGHAT, CDR2 FQNNGV. This CDR3 spans 14 amino acids. Unmatched junction bases numbered 5, after V lost 5 bases and J lost 4 bases. The CDR3 DNA follows: TGTGCCAGCAGCCTTACACAGGGGGCCACTGAAGCTTTCTTT. It specifies CASSLTQGATEAFF.

This clonotype was counted between two and nine times. The CDR3: CSVKGGSRETQYF. Written as DNA, the CDR3 is TGCAGCGTTAAAGGGGGCAGCAGAGAGACCCAGTACTTC. The chain joins TRBV29-1 to TRBJ2-5, with TRBD1 matching over 7 bases. V was clipped by 5 bases and J by 4 bases; unmatched bases: 7. The length of the CDR3 is 13 residues. Per the germline V gene, CDR1 is SQVTM and CDR2 is ANQGSEA.

Points on this clonotype: A single base separates this from a much larger clone, so it may be a read error. The V and J genes are TRBV7-2 and TRBJ2-1; no firm D call. The CDR3 spans 16 residues. CDR1 SGHTA and CDR2 FQGNSA come from the germline V gene. The CDR3 region has the DNA TGTGCCAACAGCTTGTGGTCCGTTGGGTCCTACAATGAGCAGTTCTTC. This sequence encodes CANSLWSVGSYNEQFF.

V usage is TRBV5-1 and J usage is TRBJ2-7; a possible D gene is TRBD1 (6 bases). Deletions cut 3 bases from V and 5 bases from J, with 15 bases between. From germline, CDR1 is SGHRS and CDR2 YFSETQ. CDR3 length: 14 amino acids. In DNA, the CDR3 is TGCGCCAGCAGCTCCGGGACATTTATGGACGAGCAGTACTTC. It specifies CASSSGTFMDEQYF. Full variable domain (missing parts from reference TRBV5-1 and TRBJ2-7): KAGVTQTPRYLIKTRGQQVTLSCSPISGHRSVSWYQQTPGQGLQFLFEYFSETQRNKGNFPGRFSGRQFSNSRSEMNVSTLELGDSALYLCASSSGTFMDEQYFGPGTRLTVT.

About this clonotype itself: This may come from a read error, since a much larger clone is one base off. This chain joins TRBV20-1 and TRBJ2-5; 10 nucleotides match TRBD2. Germline CDR1 reads DFQATT; CDR2 reads SNEGSKA (reference sequence). J gave up 10 bases and V 4 bases, and 12 bases lay outside the gene matches. The CDR3 covers 14 residues. The chain's CDR3 is CSATSGGSQTSQYF. In nucleotides, the CDR3 is TGCAGTGCTACTAGCGGGGGATCCCAAACGAGCCAGTACTTC.

The V call is TRBV7-9, the J call TRBJ1-2; D unclear. The length of the CDR3 is 15 residues. V was pared by 1 base and J by 4 bases, with 13 bases between. Germline loops: CDR1 SEHNR, CDR2 FQNEAQ (reference sequence). This CDR3 is CASSLDIPTLYGYTF. The DNA of the CDR3 is TGTGCCAGCAGCTTAGATATCCCCACTCTCTATGGCTACACCTTC.